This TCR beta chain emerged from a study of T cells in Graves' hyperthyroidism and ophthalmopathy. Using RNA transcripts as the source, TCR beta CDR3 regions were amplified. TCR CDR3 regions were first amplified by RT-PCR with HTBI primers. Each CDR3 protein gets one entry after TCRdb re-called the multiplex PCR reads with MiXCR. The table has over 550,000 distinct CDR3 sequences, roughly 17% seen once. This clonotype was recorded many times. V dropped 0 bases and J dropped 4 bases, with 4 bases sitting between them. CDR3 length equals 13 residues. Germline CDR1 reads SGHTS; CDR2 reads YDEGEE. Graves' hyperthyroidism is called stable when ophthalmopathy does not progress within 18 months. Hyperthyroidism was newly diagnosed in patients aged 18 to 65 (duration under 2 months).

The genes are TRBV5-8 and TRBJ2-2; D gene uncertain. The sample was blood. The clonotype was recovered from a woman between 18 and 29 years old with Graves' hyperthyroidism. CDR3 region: CASSLELTGELFF. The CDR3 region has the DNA TGTGCCAGCAGCTTGGAGCTCACCGGGGAGCTGTTTTTT. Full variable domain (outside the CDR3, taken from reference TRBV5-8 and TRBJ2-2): EAGVTQSPTHLIKTRGQQATLRCSPISGHTSVYWYQQALGLGLQFLLWYDEGEERNRGNFPPRFSGRQFPNYSSELNVNALELEDSALYLCASSLELTGELFFGEGSRLTVL.